This is a list of T cell receptor beta chains from one sample in a study of beta chain features in type 1 diabetes. Repertoires were generated with immunoSEQ multiplex PCR, while TCRdb's copy carries only in-frame clones and drops some. The sample shows more than 550,000 clones, more than 12% of them seen only once. Source material: naive CD4+ T cells from blood. The source of these receptors is a man younger than 30 with type 1 diabetes. CDR3s include the opening cysteine and the closing phenylalanine or tryptophan.

J | V | CDR3
TRBJ2-2 | TRBV11-2 | CASSPGLAGGTGELFF
TRBJ2-4 | TRBV7-3 | CASSEQGRNIQYF
TRBJ2-3 | TRBV25-1 | CASSEQDSTDTQYF
TRBJ1-6 | TRBV19 | CASSPPVGAGSPLHF
TRBJ1-3 | TRBV7-2 | CASSLESVTQSF
TRBJ2-5 | TRBV2 | CVGVRGGETQYF
TRBJ1-2 | TRBV5-6 | CASSLVYGYTF
TRBJ2-2 | TRBV6-1 | CATHTGGANTGELFF
TRBJ2-1 | TRBV7-2 | CASSQGAYNEQFF
TRBJ1-5 | TRBV29-1 | CSVDPSPVGSGNQPQHF
TRBJ2-1 | TRBV10-3 | CAIRSREDNEQFF
TRBJ2-3 | TRBV5-1 | CASSSGHSAPDTQYF
TRBJ1-4 | TRBV7-3 | CASGANEKLFF
TRBJ1-5 | TRBV18 | CASSQDSGDQPQHF
TRBJ2-7 | TRBV9 | CASSVGQRDEQYF
TRBJ1-2 | TRBV30 | CAWSPAGYGYTF
TRBJ2-2 | TRBV5-1 | CASSLGLAGGPGELFF
TRBJ2-3 | TRBV9 | CASSSPGLTNTDTQYF
TRBJ2-7 | TRBV15 | CATSSVLRGQVDEQYF
TRBJ2-3 | TRBV18 | CAQPGVSTDTQYF
TRBJ2-5 | TRBV10-3 | CAISDRRDQETQYF
TRBJ1-2 | TRBV30 | CAWRTTARYGYTF
TRBJ2-5 | TRBV5-1 | CASSPSGGATQTQYF
TRBJ2-1 | TRBV10-3 | CAINPGTRSHEQFF
TRBJ2-1 | TRBV9 | CASSVGGTYNEQFF
TRBJ2-1 | TRBV6-1 | CASSEGNEQFF
TRBJ2-5 | TRBV21-1 | CASSKTSGRTVETQYF
TRBJ1-4 | TRBV5-1 | CASSGDSLNEKLFF
TRBJ2-5 | TRBV13 | CASSLRGVQETQYF
TRBJ2-5 | TRBV7-6 | CASSLSRATSQETQYF
TRBJ2-7 | TRBV28 | CASTRLVGEQYF
TRBJ1-1 | TRBV29-1 | CSAEASTEAFF
TRBJ1-5 | TRBV29-1 | CSVELAANQPQHF
TRBJ2-1 | TRBV7-6 | CASGSNPQYNEQFF
TRBJ1-5 | TRBV30 | CAWSLNVGAQHF
TRBJ1-4 | TRBV5-1 | CASSLDPTTNEKLFF
TRBJ2-2 | TRBV4-2 | CASSQFFSGRLLSGGELFF
TRBJ2-3 | TRBV7-2 | CASSFRASTDTQYF
TRBJ2-3 | TRBV7-2 | CASSTGTSGRAGYF
TRBJ1-4 | TRBV4-1 | CASSQRGSVNEKLFF
TRBJ2-2 | TRBV4-3 | CASSQGTGTNTGELFF
TRBJ1-1 | TRBV9 | CASSVDRNTEAFF
TRBJ1-3 | TRBV30 | CAWSVAGGNTIYF
TRBJ2-3 | TRBV18 | CASSPTSGTDTQYF
TRBJ1-1 | TRBV30 | CAWSVVAEGAFF
TRBJ1-2 | TRBV28 | CATDAWRLGYGYTF
TRBJ1-5 | TRBV30 | CAWSVQDNQPQHF
TRBJ2-2 | TRBV7-2 | CASSTYTRGDTGELFF
TRBJ2-7 | TRBV1 | CTSSQEGRQGSYEQYF
TRBJ2-4 | TRBV5-4 | CASSLEGTGPDYIQYF
TRBJ1-6 | TRBV5-6 | CASSLGPMGSPLHF
TRBJ2-7 | TRBV30 | CAFSGGAEQYF
TRBJ2-5 | TRBV10-3 | CATGTSGGTEETQYF
TRBJ2-5 | TRBV5-6 | CASSTRQGSYQETQYF